Below, one T cell receptor beta chain is given with its context. Its antigen is not known. Primed by a sample-barcoded 5' primer and a J-beta primer mix, a second PCR proceeded for roughly 7 to 11 cycles. In TCRdb, the 5' RACE reads were re-called with MiXCR into one record per CDR3 protein. The table includes fewer than 900,000 distinct CDR3 sequences, approximately 39% detected once. Germline values: CDR1 MNHNS, CDR2 SASEGT. V lost 0 bases to trimming and J lost 9 bases, with 11 bases between them. This CDR3 is 13 amino acids long. This sample stems from a study of blood T cells in healthy people across ages. Study results and limitations: Age brought a roughly linear fall in TCR beta diversity measured per million T cells.

The clonotype comes from an older woman in good health. This chain uses TRBV6-1 with TRBJ1-2; D is unresolved. Material for sequencing was blood. CDR3 coding DNA: TGTGCCAGCAGTGAAGCGTCCCCCTTGAGCTACACCTTC. Its translation: CASSEASPLSYTF.